This is a list of T cell receptor beta chains from one sample in a study of blood T cell repertoires in COVID-19. Clones were read by immunoSEQ multiplex PCR, and TCRdb kept only the in-frame ones, dropping some. Among fewer than 200,000 clones listed, 65% to 90% were seen once. The sample was peripheral blood. These receptors originate from a man aged 45 to 65 with active or convalescent COVID-19. The CDR3 runs from the conserved cysteine through the conserved F or W. D genes are given only for firm matches. The size of a clone is reported for some rows only, either as once, few or many, or as a class for expanded clones.

TRBJ1-2	NA	NA	TRBV7-9	TGTGCCAGCAGCTCACCCGGACAGAGACCTAACTATGGCTACACCTTC	CASSSPGQRPNYGYTF
TRBJ2-5	TRBD1	NA	TRBV6-5	TGTGCCAGCAGTTGGACAGGCGGGGAGACCCAGTACTTC	CASSWTGGETQYF
TRBJ2-7	NA	NA	TRBV18	TGTGCCAGCGCGGCGGAAGGCATCGCCTACGAGCAGTACTTC	CASAAEGIAYEQYF
TRBJ2-4	NA	NA	TRBV27	TGTGCCAGCAGTTTCGGGGCGGGGTGGGCCAAAAACATTCAGTACTTC	CASSFGAGWAKNIQYF
TRBJ1-1	NA	once	TRBV11-2	TGTGCCAGCAGCTTAAGCCAAAACACTGAAGCTTTCTTT	CASSLSQNTEAFF
TRBJ1-6	TRBD1	once	TRBV9	TGTGCCAGCAGCCCAAGGACAGGGGAGAATTCACCCCTCCACTTT	CASSPRTGENSPLHF
TRBJ2-7	NA	NA	TRBV9	TGTGCCAGCGGGGGGGCCTTTGACGAGCAGTACTTC	CASGGAFDEQYF
TRBJ1-1	NA	many	TRBV2	TGTGCCAGCAGTGAAGACAGGTTTAACACTGAAGCTTTCTTT	CASSEDRFNTEAFF
TRBJ1-4	NA	NA	TRBV6-5	TGTGCCAGCTCCCCCGTTTACTATGAAAAACTGTTTTTT	CASSPVYYEKLFF
TRBJ2-3	NA	NA	TRBV28	TGTGCCAGCCAGAATGGAGGGATTAGGACAGATACGCAGTATTTT	CASQNGGIRTDTQYF
TRBJ1-2	NA	NA	TRBV21-1	TGTGCCAGCAGCATCGACAGGGGTTATGGCTACACCTTC	CASSIDRGYGYTF
TRBJ2-2	TRBD1	NA	TRBV24-1	TGTGCCACAAAACAGGGGGCTGGGACCGGGGAGCTGTTTTTT	CATKQGAGTGELFF
TRBJ2-7	TRBD2	NA	TRBV10-3	TGTGCCATTTCTAGCGGGGGGGCGATAGACGAGCAGTACTTC	CAISSGGAIDEQYF
TRBJ2-5	NA	NA	TRBV21-1	TGTGCCAGCAGCCCCCGGGGAGCGGGAGGGCCGGAGGACCAAGAGACCCAGTACTTC	CASSPRGAGGPEDQETQYF
TRBJ1-1	TRBD1	NA	TRBV28	TGTGCCAGCAGTCTCGGGACAGGGAGGACTGAAGCTTTCTTT	CASSLGTGRTEAFF
TRBJ2-7	TRBD2	once	TRBV2	TGTGCCAGTCCTCCTAGCGGGGCCACCTACGAGCAGTACTTC	CASPPSGATYEQYF